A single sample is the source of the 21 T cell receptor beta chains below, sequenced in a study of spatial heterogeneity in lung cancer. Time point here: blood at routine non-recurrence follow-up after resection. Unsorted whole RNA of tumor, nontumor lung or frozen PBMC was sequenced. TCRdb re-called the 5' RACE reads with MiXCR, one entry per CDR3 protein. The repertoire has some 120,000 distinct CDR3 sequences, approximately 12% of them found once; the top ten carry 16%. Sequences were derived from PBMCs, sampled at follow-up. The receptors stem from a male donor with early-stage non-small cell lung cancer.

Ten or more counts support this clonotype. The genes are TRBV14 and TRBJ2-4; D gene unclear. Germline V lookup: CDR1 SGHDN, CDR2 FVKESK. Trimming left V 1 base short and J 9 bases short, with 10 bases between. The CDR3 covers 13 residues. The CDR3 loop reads CASSQASVSIQYF. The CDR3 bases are TGTGCCAGCAGCCAAGCCTCGGTATCCATTCAGTACTTC.

CDR3 amino acids: CTSSLDRNTGELFF. CDR3 nucleotide sequence: TGTACTAGCAGCTTAGACAGGAACACCGGGGAGCTGTTTTTT. The chain joins TRBV7-7 to TRBJ2-2, with D perhaps TRBD2 (6 bases). The CDR3 covers 14 residues. Germline V gene lookup returns CDR1 SSHAT and CDR2 FNYEAQ (reference sequence).

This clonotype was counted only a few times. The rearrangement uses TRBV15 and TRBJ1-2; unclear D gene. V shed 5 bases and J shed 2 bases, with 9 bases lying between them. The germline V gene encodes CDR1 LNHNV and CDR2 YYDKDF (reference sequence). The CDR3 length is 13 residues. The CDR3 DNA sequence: TGTGCCACCAGCCGGGGAAAGAACTATGGCTACACCTTC. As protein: CATSRGKNYGYTF.

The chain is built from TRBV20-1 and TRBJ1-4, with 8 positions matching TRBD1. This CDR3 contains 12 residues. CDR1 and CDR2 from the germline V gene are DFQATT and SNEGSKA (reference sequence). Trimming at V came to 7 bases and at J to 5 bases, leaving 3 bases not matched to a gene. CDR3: CSGTGPNEKLFF. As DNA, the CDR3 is TGCAGTGGGACAGGGCCAAATGAAAAACTGTTTTTT.

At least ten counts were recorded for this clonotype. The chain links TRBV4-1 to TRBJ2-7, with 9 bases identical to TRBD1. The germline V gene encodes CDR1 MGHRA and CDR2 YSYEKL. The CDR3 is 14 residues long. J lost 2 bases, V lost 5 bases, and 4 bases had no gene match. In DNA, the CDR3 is TGCGCCAGCAGCTTATGGACAGGGGCCTACGAGCAGTACTTC. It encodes CASSLWTGAYEQYF.

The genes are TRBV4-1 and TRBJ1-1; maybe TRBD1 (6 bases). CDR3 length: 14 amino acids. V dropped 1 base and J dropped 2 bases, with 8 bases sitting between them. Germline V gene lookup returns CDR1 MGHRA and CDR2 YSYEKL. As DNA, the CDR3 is TGCGCCAGCAGCCAAGTCGGGGGCAACACTGAAGCTTTCTTT. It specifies CASSQVGGNTEAFF.

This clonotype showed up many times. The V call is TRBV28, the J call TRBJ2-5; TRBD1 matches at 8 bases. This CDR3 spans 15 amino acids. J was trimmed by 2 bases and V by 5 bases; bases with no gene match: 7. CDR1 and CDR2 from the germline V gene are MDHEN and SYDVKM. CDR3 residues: CASSDRNRGQETQYF. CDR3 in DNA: TGTGCCAGCAGTGACCGGAACAGGGGGCAAGAGACCCAGTACTTC.

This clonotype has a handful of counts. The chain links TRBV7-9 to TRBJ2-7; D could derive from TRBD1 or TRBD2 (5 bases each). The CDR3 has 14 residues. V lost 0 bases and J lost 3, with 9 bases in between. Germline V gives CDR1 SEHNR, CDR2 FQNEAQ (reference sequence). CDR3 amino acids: CASSLAGTSYEQYF. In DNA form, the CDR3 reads TGTGCCAGCAGCTTAGCAGGGACGAGCTACGAGCAGTACTTC. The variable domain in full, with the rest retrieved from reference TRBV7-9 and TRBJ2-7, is DTGVSQNPRHKITKRGQNVTFRCDPISEHNRLYWYRQTLGQGPEFLTYFQNEAQLEKSRLLSDRFSAERPKGSFSTLEIQRTEQGDSAMYLCASSLAGTSYEQYFGPGTRLTVT.

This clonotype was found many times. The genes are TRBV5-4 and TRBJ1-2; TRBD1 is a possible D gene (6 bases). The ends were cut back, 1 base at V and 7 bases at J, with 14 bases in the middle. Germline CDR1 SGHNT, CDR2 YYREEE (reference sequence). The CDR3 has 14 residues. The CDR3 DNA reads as TGTGCCAGCAGCTTGTTTGGGGGGCGGGTTGGCTACACCTTC. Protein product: CASSLFGGRVGYTF. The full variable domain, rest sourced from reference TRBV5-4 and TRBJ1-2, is ETGVTQSPTHLIKTRGQQVTLRCSSQSGHNTVSWYQQALGQGPQFIFQYYREEENGRGNFPPRFSGLQFPNYSSELNVNALELDDSALYLCASSLFGGRVGYTFGSGTRLTVV.

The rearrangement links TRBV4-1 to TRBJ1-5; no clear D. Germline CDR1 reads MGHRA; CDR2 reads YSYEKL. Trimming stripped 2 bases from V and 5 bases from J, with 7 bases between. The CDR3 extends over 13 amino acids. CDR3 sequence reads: CASSQLLHQPQHF. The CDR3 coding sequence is TGCGCCAGCAGCCAACTGCTTCATCAGCCCCAGCATTTT.

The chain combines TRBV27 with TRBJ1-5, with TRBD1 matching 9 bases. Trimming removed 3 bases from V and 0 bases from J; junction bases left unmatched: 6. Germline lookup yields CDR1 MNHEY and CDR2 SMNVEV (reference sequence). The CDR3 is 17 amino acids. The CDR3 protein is CASSLGTGPYSNQPQHF. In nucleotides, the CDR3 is TGTGCCAGCAGTTTGGGGACAGGGCCTTATAGCAATCAGCCCCAGCATTTT.

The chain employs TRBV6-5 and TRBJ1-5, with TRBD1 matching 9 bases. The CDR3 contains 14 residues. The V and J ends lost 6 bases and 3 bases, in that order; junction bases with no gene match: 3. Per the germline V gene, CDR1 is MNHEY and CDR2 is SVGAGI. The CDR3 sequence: CASRRTGANQPQHF. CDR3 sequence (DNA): TGTGCCAGCAGGCGGACAGGGGCCAATCAGCCCCAGCATTTT.

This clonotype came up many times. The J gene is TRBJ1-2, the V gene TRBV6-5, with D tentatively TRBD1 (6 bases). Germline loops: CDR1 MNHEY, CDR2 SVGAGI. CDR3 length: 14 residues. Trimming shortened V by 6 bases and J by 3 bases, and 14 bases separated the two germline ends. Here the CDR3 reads CASRYNRVHYGYTF. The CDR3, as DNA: TGTGCCAGCAGGTATAACAGGGTGCACTATGGCTACACCTTC.

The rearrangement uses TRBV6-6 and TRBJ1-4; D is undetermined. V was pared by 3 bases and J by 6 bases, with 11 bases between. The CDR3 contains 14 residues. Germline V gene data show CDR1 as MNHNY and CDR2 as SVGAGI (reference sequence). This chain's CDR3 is CASSYRGFDEKLFF. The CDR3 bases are TGTGCCAGCAGTTATCGGGGTTTTGATGAAAAACTGTTTTTT.

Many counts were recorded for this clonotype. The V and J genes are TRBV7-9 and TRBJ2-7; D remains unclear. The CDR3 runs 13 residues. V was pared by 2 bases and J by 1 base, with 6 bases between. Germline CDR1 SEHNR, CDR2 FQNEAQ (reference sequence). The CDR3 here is CASSLTESYEQYF. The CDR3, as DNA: TGTGCCAGCAGCTTAACGGAATCCTACGAGCAGTACTTC.

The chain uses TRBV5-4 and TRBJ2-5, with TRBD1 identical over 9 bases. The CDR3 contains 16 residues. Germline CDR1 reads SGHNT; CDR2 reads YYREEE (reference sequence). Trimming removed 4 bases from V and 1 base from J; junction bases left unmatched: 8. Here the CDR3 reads CASSPDRGGFQETQYF. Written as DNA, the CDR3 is TGTGCCAGCAGCCCGGACAGGGGCGGCTTCCAAGAGACCCAGTACTTC.

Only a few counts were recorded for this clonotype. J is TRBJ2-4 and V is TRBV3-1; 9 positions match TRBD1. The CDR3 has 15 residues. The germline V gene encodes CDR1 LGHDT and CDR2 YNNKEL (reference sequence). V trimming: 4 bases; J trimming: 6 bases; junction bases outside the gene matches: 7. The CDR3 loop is CASSPFDRGGNIQYF. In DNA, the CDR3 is TGTGCCAGCAGCCCCTTTGACAGGGGGGGAAACATTCAGTACTTC.

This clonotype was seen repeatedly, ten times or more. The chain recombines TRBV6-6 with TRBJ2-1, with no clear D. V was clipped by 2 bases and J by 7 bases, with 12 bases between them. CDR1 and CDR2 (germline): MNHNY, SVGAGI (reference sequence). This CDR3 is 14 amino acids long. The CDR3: CASSYRPTSNEQFF. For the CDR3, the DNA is TGTGCCAGCAGTTACCGGCCCACCTCTAATGAGCAGTTCTTC.

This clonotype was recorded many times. This CDR3 is CASSLRGLYYEQYF. CDR3 nucleotide sequence: TGTGCCAGCAGTCTCCGGGGACTATACTACGAGCAGTACTTC. The chain couples TRBV27 to TRBJ2-7; 7 bases align to TRBD2. This CDR3 contains 14 residues. V dropped 5 bases and J dropped 3; count of bases not matched to a gene: 7. Germline loops: CDR1 MNHEY, CDR2 SMNVEV (reference sequence).

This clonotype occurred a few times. Here the CDR3 DNA reads TGTGCCTCTCGGGCAGGGGGGACCGGGGAGCTGTTTTTT. It is translated as CASRAGGTGELFF. The V call is TRBV10-3, the J call TRBJ2-2, with D possibly matching TRBD1 (7 bases). Trimming stripped 11 bases from V and 5 bases from J, with 15 bases between. The CDR3 has 13 amino acids. The V gene's germline CDR1 is ENHRY and CDR2 SYGVKD.

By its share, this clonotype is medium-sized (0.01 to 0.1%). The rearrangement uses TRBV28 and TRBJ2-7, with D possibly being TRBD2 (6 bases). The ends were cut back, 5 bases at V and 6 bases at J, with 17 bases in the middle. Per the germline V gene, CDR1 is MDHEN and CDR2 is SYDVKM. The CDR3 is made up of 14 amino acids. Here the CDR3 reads CASSPPARGTEQYF. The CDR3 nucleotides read TGTGCCAGCAGTCCTCCAGCCCGGGGGACCGAGCAGTACTTC.